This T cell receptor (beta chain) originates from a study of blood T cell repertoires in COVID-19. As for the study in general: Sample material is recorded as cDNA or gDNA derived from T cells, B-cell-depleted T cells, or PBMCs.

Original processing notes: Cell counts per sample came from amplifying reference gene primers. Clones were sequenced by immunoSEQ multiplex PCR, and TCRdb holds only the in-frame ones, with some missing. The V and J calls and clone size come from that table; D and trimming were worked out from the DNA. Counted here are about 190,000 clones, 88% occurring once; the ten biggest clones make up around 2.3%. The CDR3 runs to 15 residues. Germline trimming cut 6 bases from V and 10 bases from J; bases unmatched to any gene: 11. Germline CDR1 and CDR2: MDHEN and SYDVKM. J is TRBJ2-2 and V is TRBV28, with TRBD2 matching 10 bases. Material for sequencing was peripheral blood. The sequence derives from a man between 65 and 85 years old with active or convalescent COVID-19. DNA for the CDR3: TGTGCCAGCAGACCCAGCGGGGGGGCGTCTGAGGAGCTGTTTTTT. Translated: CASRPSGGASEELFF. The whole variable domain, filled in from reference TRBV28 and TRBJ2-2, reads DVKVTQSSRYLVKRTGEKVFLECVQDMDHENMFWYRQDPGLGLRLIYFSYDVKMKEKGDIPEGYSVSREKKERFSLILESASTNQTSMYLCASRPSGGASEELFFGEGSRLTVL.